Each of the 28 T cell receptor beta chains below was sequenced from the same sample in a study of OX40 agonist ivuxolimab in advanced cancers. Here immunoSEQ multiplex PCR was the method, and the copy in TCRdb shows in-frame clones only, minus some. The sample lists approximately 100,000 clones, 75% to 95% occurring once. The specimen was CD4+ or CD8+ T cells sorted from blood, collected in a trial of the OX40 agonist ivuxolimab. Receptors were obtained from an adult with an advanced solid tumor such as melanoma, head and neck, liver or kidney cancer.

The chain carries TRBV5-1 and TRBJ1-4; D is possibly TRBD1 (5 bases). This CDR3 contains 14 residues. Germline CDR1 and CDR2: SGHRS and YFSETQ. V lost 1 base to trimming and J lost 7 bases, with 11 bases between them. CDR3 protein: CASSLSSGGEKLFF. The CDR3 DNA reads as TGCGCCAGCAGCTTGAGTTCGGGGGGTGAAAAACTGTTTTTT.

The V gene is TRBV6-5, the J gene TRBJ1-2; 9 bases align to TRBD1. V was pared by 4 bases and J by 4 bases, with 10 bases of the junction left unmatched. This CDR3 contains 16 residues. The germline CDR1 and CDR2 sequences are MNHEY and SVGAGI. In DNA form, the CDR3 reads TGTGCCAGCAGTTTCAGACAGGGGGGATACACCTATGGCTACACCTTC. Translated, it gives CASSFRQGGYTYGYTF.

The chain combines TRBV19 with TRBJ2-1; D is unclear. The V and J ends lost 3 bases and 6 bases respectively, with 9 bases between them. Germline V lookup: CDR1 LNHDA, CDR2 SQIVND (reference sequence). The CDR3 is 13 residues long. The CDR3 loop is CASSIASGNEQFF. The CDR3 bases are TGTGCCAGTAGTATTGCGAGTGGCAATGAGCAGTTCTTC.

V and J are TRBV5-1 and TRBJ2-5; D is possibly TRBD1 (5 bases). This CDR3 has 15 amino acids. Trimming took 0 bases from V and 4 from J, leaving 13 bases between them. Germline loops: CDR1 SGHRS, CDR2 YFSETQ. The CDR3 region is CASSLVVRDIETQYF. Here the CDR3 DNA reads TGCGCCAGCAGCTTGGTCGTCAGGGATATAGAGACCCAGTACTTC.

The chain couples TRBV5-1 to TRBJ2-3; TRBD1 agrees at 11 bases. The ends lost 1 base at V and 4 bases at J; junction bases unmatched: 5. The CDR3 has 16 residues. Germline V gives CDR1 SGHRS, CDR2 YFSETQ. The CDR3 DNA reads TGCGCCAGCAGCTTGCACGGACAGGGGGCTTCAGATACGCAGTATTTT. It codes for CASSLHGQGASDTQYF.

The rearrangement uses TRBV19 and TRBJ2-2; D is perhaps TRBD1 (6 bases). V was trimmed by 4 bases and J by 1 base, leaving 7 bases between them. CDR3 length: 14 amino acids. Germline V gives CDR1 LNHDA, CDR2 SQIVND (reference sequence). CDR3 in amino acids: CASSKGQNTGELFF. CDR3 DNA sequence: TGTGCCAGTAGTAAGGGACAGAACACCGGGGAGCTGTTTTTT.

CDR3 coding DNA: TGTGCCAGCAGTATACCAATGGGGGCGAACACTGAAGCTTTCTTT. Translated: CASSIPMGANTEAFF. V and J are TRBV28 and TRBJ1-1, with a possible D match to TRBD1 (6 bases). CDR1 is MDHEN and CDR2 is SYDVKM in the germline V gene. CDR3 length equals 15 residues. The V end lost 5 bases, the J end lost 1 base, and 14 bases lay between the germline ends.

This clone was seen only once. The chain recombines TRBV30 with TRBJ1-2, with D uncertain. The germline V and J ends were trimmed by 0 bases and 5 bases, with 19 bases remaining between them. The CDR3 runs 16 residues. Germline lookup yields CDR1 GTSNPN and CDR2 SVGIG (reference sequence). CDR3 sequence reads: CAWSVYEAGRKYGYTF. In DNA, the CDR3 is TGTGCCTGGAGTGTGTATGAGGCAGGAAGAAAGTATGGCTACACCTTC.

This clone came up once. This chain connects TRBV10-1 to TRBJ2-1; TRBD1 aligns across 10 bases. J was trimmed by 7 bases and V by 3 bases; bases with no gene match: 3. CDR1 is WNHNN, CDR2 SYGVQD, per germline (reference sequence). The CDR3 consists of 14 residues. CDR3 region: CASSDGTGANEQFF. CDR3 nucleotides: TGCGCCAGCAGTGATGGGACAGGGGCGAATGAGCAGTTCTTC.

Concerning this clone: One end of the junction varies from germline; a read error may be responsible. Other DNA sequences in the same sample also yield this CDR3. V and J are TRBV6-4 and TRBJ1-5, with D perhaps matching TRBD1 (5 bases). Germline values: CDR1 MRHNA, CDR2 SNTAGT. The CDR3 has 18 residues. CDR3 protein: CASSEGVIRENSNQPQHF. For the CDR3, the DNA is TGTGCCAGCAGTGAGGGGGTTATTAGGGAAAATAGCAATCAGCCTCAGCATTTT.

This clone was seen only once. The V gene is TRBV28, the J gene TRBJ2-3; D perhaps matches TRBD2 (6 bases). Between the trimmed V and J ends, which lost 5 bases and 2 bases, there was a span of 11 bases. Per germline, CDR1 MDHEN and CDR2 SYDVKM. The CDR3 has 14 residues. CDR3 DNA sequence: TGTGCCAGCAGTGCTCGGGGGTTCACAGATACGCAGTATTTT. Translation gives CASSARGFTDTQYF. Combining the CDR3 with reference TRBV28 and TRBJ2-3 gives the whole variable domain DVKVTQSSRYLVKRTGEKVFLECVQDMDHENMFWYRQDPGLGLRLIYFSYDVKMKEKGDIPEGYSVSREKKERFSLILESASTNQTSMYLCASSARGFTDTQYFGPGTRLTVL.

The V call is TRBV7-9, the J call TRBJ2-7; D is possibly TRBD1 (5 bases). CDR1 is SEHNR, CDR2 FQNEAQ, per germline (reference sequence). The CDR3 totals 16 residues. Trimming took off 1 base at V and 0 bases at J, with 13 bases between the two ends. Written as DNA, the CDR3 is TGTGCCAGCAGCTTAGGGGGCAGGGTGGGCTCCTACGAGCAGTACTTC. Its protein product is CASSLGGRVGSYEQYF.

The chain employs TRBV28 and TRBJ1-2; 11 bases map to TRBD1. V lost 6 bases, J lost 5 bases, and 2 bases stayed unmatched. The CDR3 runs to 13 residues. The germline gives CDR1 MDHEN, CDR2 SYDVKM. The CDR3 loop reads CASRGDRGYGYTF. The CDR3 DNA sequence: TGTGCCAGCAGGGGGGACAGGGGGTATGGCTACACCTTC.

The chain carries TRBV7-2 and TRBJ2-5; D is possibly TRBD2 (6 bases). V was clipped by 0 bases and J by 2 bases, with 16 bases between them. Per germline, CDR1 SGHTA and CDR2 FQGNSA. The CDR3 consists of 17 residues. This CDR3 reads CASSLAQASVSQETQYF. The CDR3 DNA follows: TGTGCCAGCAGCTTAGCGCAGGCTAGCGTAAGTCAAGAGACCCAGTACTTC.

The chain employs TRBV19 and TRBJ2-7; D possibly uses TRBD1 or TRBD2 (5 bases each). Trimming stripped 5 bases from V and 2 bases from J, with 10 bases between. The germline V gene has CDR1 LNHDA and CDR2 SQIVND (reference sequence). The CDR3 totals 13 residues. The CDR3 coding sequence is TGTGCCAGTAGTGTGGGACGCGCCTACGAGCAGTACTTC. Translating gives CASSVGRAYEQYF.

The CDR3 protein is CASRIRPDDSYNEQFF. DNA of the CDR3: TGTGCCAGTAGAATCAGGCCGGACGACTCCTACAATGAGCAGTTCTTC. The chain recombines TRBV19 with TRBJ2-1, with D unclear. The CDR3 is 16 residues long. Per germline, CDR1 LNHDA and CDR2 SQIVND (reference sequence). V dropped 6 bases and J dropped 0 bases, with 15 bases sitting between them.

The chain couples TRBV25-1 to TRBJ2-7; the D gene is possibly TRBD1 (6 bases). V shed 2 bases and J shed 4 bases, with 12 bases lying between them. Germline V gene sequence: CDR1 MGHDK, CDR2 SYGVNS. The CDR3 spans 14 residues. CDR3 sequence reads: CASSEPTGRYEQYF. CDR3 in DNA: TGTGCCAGCAGTGAACCAACAGGGCGATACGAGCAGTACTTC.

The chain couples TRBV6-5 to TRBJ2-7, with D possibly being TRBD2 (7 bases). Germline-derived CDR1 and CDR2 are MNHEY and SVGAGI. V was cut by 6 bases and J by 0 bases, with 15 bases left in between. This CDR3 is 15 amino acids long. CDR3 region: CASRPSGGPSYEQYF. CDR3 in DNA: TGTGCCAGCAGGCCGTCGGGGGGCCCCTCCTACGAGCAGTACTTC.

The J gene is TRBJ1-1, the V gene TRBV6-5; D unresolved. Trimming removed 7 bases from V and 0 bases from J, with 12 bases in between. Germline values: CDR1 MNHEY, CDR2 SVGAGI. This CDR3 region has 14 residues. This CDR3 reads CASTTTPLNTEAFF. CDR3 coding DNA: TGTGCCAGCACCACCACCCCCTTGAACACTGAAGCTTTCTTT.

This clone was seen only once. The rearrangement joins TRBV6-5 to TRBJ2-7, with a weak D call TRBD2 (7 bases). The CDR3 loop spans 13 amino acids. CDR1 is MNHEY, CDR2 SVGAGI, per germline. V lost 6 bases to trimming and J lost 3 bases, with 12 bases between them. The CDR3 DNA sequence: TGTGCCAGCAGGGGGGGGGCCCGCTACGAGCAGTACTTC. It encodes CASRGGARYEQYF.

The chain joins TRBV4-2 to TRBJ2-3; no definite D call. The CDR3 runs 13 residues. Germline CDR1 reads LGHNA; CDR2 reads YNFKEQ. V shed 4 bases and J shed 3 bases, with 8 bases lying between them. The CDR3 is CASSRGMTDTQYF. For the CDR3, the DNA is TGTGCCAGCAGCCGAGGTATGACAGATACGCAGTATTTT.

The J gene is TRBJ1-2, the V gene TRBV27; 9 bases fit TRBD1. Trimming cost V 6 bases and J 7 bases; bases outside gene matches: 6. Germline CDR1 is MNHEY and CDR2 is SMNVEV (reference sequence). This CDR3 is built from 13 residues. The CDR3 is CASRTTGGSGYTF. The CDR3 region has the DNA TGTGCCAGCAGGACGACAGGGGGTAGTGGCTACACCTTC.

V and J are TRBV7-9 and TRBJ1-2, with 8 bases lining up with TRBD1. Germline CDR1 and CDR2: SEHNR and FQNEAQ (reference sequence). This CDR3 contains 15 residues. V trimming: 3 bases; J trimming: 3 bases; junction bases outside the gene matches: 6. Here the CDR3 DNA reads TGTGCCAGCAGCTTGGGTGGACAGGGAGACTATGGCTACACCTTC. It codes for CASSLGGQGDYGYTF.

This rearrangement joins TRBV27 to TRBJ1-6; the match to TRBD1 covers 7 bases. The CDR3 is 16 amino acids. The V gene end was trimmed by 4 bases and the J gene end by 5 bases; junction bases not matched to a gene: 8. Germline V gene data show CDR1 as MNHEY and CDR2 as SMNVEV (reference sequence). CDR3 region: CASSSTDRLHNSPLHF. CDR3 sequence (DNA): TGTGCCAGCAGTTCAACGGACAGGTTACATAATTCACCCCTCCACTTT.

CDR3 sequence (DNA): TGTGCCAGCATCGAAAGATTGGGTCAAGAGACCCAGTACTTC. Its protein is CASIERLGQETQYF. The chain couples TRBV6-5 to TRBJ2-5; D unresolved. This CDR3 comprises 14 residues. From germline, CDR1 is MNHEY and CDR2 SVGAGI. Trimming removed 7 bases from V and 2 bases from J, with 14 bases in between.

The V call is TRBV9, the J call TRBJ2-3; weak D call: TRBD2 (6 bases). The ends were cut back, 4 bases at V and 2 bases at J, with 17 bases in the middle. The CDR3 extends over 16 amino acids. Germline V gene lookup returns CDR1 SGDLS and CDR2 YYNGEE. The CDR3 DNA reads TGTGCCAGCAGCCCGCTGAGTAGCGGCCCCACAGATACGCAGTATTTT. Translating it yields CASSPLSSGPTDTQYF. The full variable domain, completed using reference TRBV9 and TRBJ2-3, is DSGVTQTPKHLITATGQRVTLRCSPRSGDLSVYWYQQSLDQGLQFLIQYYNGEERAKGNILERFSAQQFPDLHSELNLSSLELGDSALYFCASSPLSSGPTDTQYFGPGTRLTVL.

The chain carries TRBV5-1 and TRBJ2-3; D ambiguous. This CDR3 region has 14 residues. The germline V gene has CDR1 SGHRS and CDR2 YFSETQ. Between the trimmed V and J ends, which lost 0 bases and 2 bases, there was a span of 7 bases. This CDR3 is CASSLALVTDTQYF. CDR3 bases: TGCGCCAGCAGCTTGGCTTTGGTCACAGATACGCAGTATTTT.

This clone was recorded a few times. The chain couples TRBV15 to TRBJ1-4, with D tentatively TRBD1 (5 bases). The germline V gene encodes CDR1 LNHNV and CDR2 YYDKDF (reference sequence). This CDR3 comprises 15 residues. Trimming took 0 bases from V and 3 from J, leaving 8 bases between them. CDR3 coding DNA: TGTGCCACCAGCAGAGAAACGACAGCTAATGAAAAACTGTTTTTT. Translating it yields CATSRETTANEKLFF. Full variable domain (rest looked up from reference TRBV15 and TRBJ1-4): DAMVIQNPRYQVTQFGKPVTLSCSQTLNHNVMYWYQQKSSQAPKLLFHYYDKDFNNEADTPDNFQSRRPNTSFCFLDIRSPGLGDTAMYLCATSRETTANEKLFFGSGTQLSVL.